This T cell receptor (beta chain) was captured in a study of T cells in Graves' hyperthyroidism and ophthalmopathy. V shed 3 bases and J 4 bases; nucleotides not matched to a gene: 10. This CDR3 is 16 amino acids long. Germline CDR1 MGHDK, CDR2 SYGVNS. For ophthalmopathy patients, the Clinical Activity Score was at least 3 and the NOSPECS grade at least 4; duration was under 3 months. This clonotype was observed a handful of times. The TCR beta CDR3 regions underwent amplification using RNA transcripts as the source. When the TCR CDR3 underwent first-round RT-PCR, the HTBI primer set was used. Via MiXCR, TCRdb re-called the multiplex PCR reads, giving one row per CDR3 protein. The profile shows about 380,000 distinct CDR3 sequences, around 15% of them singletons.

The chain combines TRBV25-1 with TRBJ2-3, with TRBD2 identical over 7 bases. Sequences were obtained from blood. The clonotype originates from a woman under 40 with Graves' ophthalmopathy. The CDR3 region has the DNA TGTGCCAGCAGTGAGCAACTAGCGATCGGAGCAGATACGCAGTATTTT. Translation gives CASSEQLAIGADTQYF.